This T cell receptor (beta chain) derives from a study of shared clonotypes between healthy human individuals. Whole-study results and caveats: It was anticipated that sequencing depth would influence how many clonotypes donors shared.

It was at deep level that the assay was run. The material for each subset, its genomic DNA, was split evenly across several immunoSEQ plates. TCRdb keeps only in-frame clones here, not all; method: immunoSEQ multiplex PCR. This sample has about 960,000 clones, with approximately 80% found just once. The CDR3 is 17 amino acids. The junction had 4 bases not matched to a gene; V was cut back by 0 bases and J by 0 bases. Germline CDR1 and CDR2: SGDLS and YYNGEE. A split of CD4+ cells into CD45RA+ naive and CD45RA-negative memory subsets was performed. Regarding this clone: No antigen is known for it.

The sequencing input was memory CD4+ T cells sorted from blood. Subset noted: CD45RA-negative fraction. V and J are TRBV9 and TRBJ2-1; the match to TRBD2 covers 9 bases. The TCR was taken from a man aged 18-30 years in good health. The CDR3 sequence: CASSVASGALSYNEQFF. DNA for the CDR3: TGTGCCAGCAGCGTAGCTAGCGGGGCCCTCTCCTACAATGAGCAGTTCTTC.